This T cell receptor (beta chain) stems from a study of cytotoxic CD8 clonotypes in ibrutinib-treated CLL. TCR beta libraries used about 2 micrograms of DNA from cryopreserved PBMCs. The V and J ends lost 3 bases and 4 bases, in that order; junction bases with no gene match: 1. This CDR3 is 13 amino acids long. Per germline, CDR1 SQVTM and CDR2 ANQGSEA. This clone was detected only a few times. Its target is unknown. Profiled with immunoSEQ multiplex PCR; TCRdb holds only in-frame clones, not every one. The data contain approximately 70,000 clones, approximately 80% of them singletons. Study-wide points: A difference in sampling times existed between sustained-remission and progressing patients.

The TCR was taken from a human donor with chronic lymphocytic leukemia. This rearrangement joins TRBV29-1 to TRBJ1-2, with TRBD1 matching over 11 bases. Sequencing used PBMCs, obtained at disease progression, from a patient treated with ibrutinib. CDR3 loop: CSVEGQGGYGYTF. For the CDR3, the DNA is TGCAGCGTTGAGGGACAGGGGGGCTATGGCTACACCTTC.